A selection of T cell receptor beta chains follows, all from one sample in a study of OX40 agonist ivuxolimab in advanced cancers. The table came from immunoSEQ multiplex PCR; TCRdb's copy has only in-frame clones and leaves some out. The sample has 90,000 to 95,000 clones; around 87% are singletons. The sequencing here drew on CD4+ or CD8+ T cells sorted from blood, taken in a trial of the OX40 agonist ivuxolimab. The source of these receptors is an adult with an advanced solid tumor such as melanoma, head and neck, liver or kidney cancer. Both conserved end residues are part of each CDR3. A D gene is named only where the DNA matches it firmly. Clone size is not always given. Where it is, it says once, few, many or a class for expanded clones.

DNA,CDR3,V,D,J,size
TGCAGCGTTGAAGATAGGGCTAGCGGTAACTACGAGCAGTACTTC,CSVEDRASGNYEQYF,TRBV29-1,TRBD2,TRBJ2-7,once
TGTGCCAGCAGCCAAGGACTCGGGATCTGGAATGAGCAGTTCTTC,CASSQGLGIWNEQFF,TRBV14,.,TRBJ2-1,.
TGCGCCAGCCGGCGGGGGACAGGGGGACACGAGCAGTACTTC,CASRRGTGGHEQYF,TRBV5-1,TRBD1,TRBJ2-7,.
TGCGCCAGCAGCCAAGATCAGGACACCTCGAACACCGGGGAGCTGTTTTTT,CASSQDQDTSNTGELFF,TRBV4-1,.,TRBJ2-2,.
TGTGCCAGCAGCTTGACTATGAACACTGAAGCTTTCTTT,CASSLTMNTEAFF,TRBV7-3,.,TRBJ1-1,.
TGTGCCTGGAGTGCGGGACAGGCCTTCTCTGGAAACACCATATATTTT,CAWSAGQAFSGNTIYF,TRBV30,TRBD1,TRBJ1-3,.
TGTGCCATCAGTGAGTTTGCGGGAGGTAAGGACAATGAGCAGTTCTTC,CAISEFAGGKDNEQFF,TRBV10-3,TRBD2,TRBJ2-1,.
TGTGCCAGCAGCGCCGGCAACTACGAGCAGTACTTC,CASSAGNYEQYF,TRBV7-9,.,TRBJ2-7,.
TGCGCCAGCAGCTTGGTAGACGGTGAAAAACTGTTTTTT,CASSLVDGEKLFF,TRBV5-1,.,TRBJ1-4,.
TGTGCCAGCGTATGGGGTCCCCCGAACACTGAAGCTTTCTTT,CASVWGPPNTEAFF,TRBV28,.,TRBJ1-1,.
TGTGCCAGCAGCTTAGCGGACGGACGCACAGATACGCAGTATTTT,CASSLADGRTDTQYF,TRBV11-2,.,TRBJ2-3,.
TGTGCCAGTAGTCCTCTAGGAGTGATCGCTGAAGCTTTCTTT,CASSPLGVIAEAFF,TRBV19,.,TRBJ1-1,.
TGTGCCAGCAGTTACTCATCTCCCCGAGGCACTGAAGCTTTCTTT,CASSYSSPRGTEAFF,TRBV6-6,.,TRBJ1-1,.
TGTGCCAGCAGCTTGGACAGGGTTAACTATGGCTACACCTTC,CASSLDRVNYGYTF,TRBV7-8,TRBD1,TRBJ1-2,.
TGTGCCAGCAGCTTAGGACGGGATCTATATTTT,CASSLGRDLYF,TRBV11-3,.,TRBJ1-3,.
TGTGCCAGCAGCCTCTGGGGACCTTCTAGCGTCATCCCCTACAATGAGCAGTTCTTC,CASSLWGPSSVIPYNEQFF,TRBV11-2,.,TRBJ2-1,.
TGTGCCAGCACCCTGGGGGGGAACACTGAAGCTTTCTTT,CASTLGGNTEAFF,TRBV7-2,.,TRBJ1-1,.
TGTGCCAGCAGCTTACGTCTAGCGAACACAGATACGCAGTATTTT,CASSLRLANTDTQYF,TRBV7-9,.,TRBJ2-3,.
TGTGCCAGTAGTACGGGGGGTAATGAGCAGTTCTTC,CASSTGGNEQFF,TRBV19,TRBD2,TRBJ2-1,.
TGTGCCAGCAGATTCGACAGCCACCTCTATGGCTACACCTTC,CASRFDSHLYGYTF,TRBV6-5,.,TRBJ1-2,.
TGTGCCAGCAGCCCGGGACAAGTGTACGAGCAGTACTTC,CASSPGQVYEQYF,TRBV7-9,.,TRBJ2-7,.
TGTGCCAGCAGCATCAACGCCGGGACCGCACGGGTTACGCAGTATTTT,CASSINAGTARVTQYF,TRBV7-2,.,TRBJ2-3,.
TGTGCCAGCAGGATAGGGACTAGCGGACCCAATGAGCAGTTCTTC,CASRIGTSGPNEQFF,TRBV6-5,TRBD2,TRBJ2-1,few
TGTGCCAGCAGTGCTCAGGGGGGAGGGAATCAGCCCCAGCATTTT,CASSAQGGGNQPQHF,TRBV6-1,TRBD1,TRBJ1-5,.
TGCAGCGTTGGGAATACGGGACAGATGAACACTGAAGCTTTCTTT,CSVGNTGQMNTEAFF,TRBV29-1,TRBD1,TRBJ1-1,.
TGCGCCAGCAGCGGCGGACAGGGTCGTCAAGAGACCCAGTACTTC,CASSGGQGRQETQYF,TRBV5-1,TRBD1,TRBJ2-5,.
TGTGCCAGCTCACTCGGACAAGACACTGAAGCTTTCTTT,CASSLGQDTEAFF,TRBV18,.,TRBJ1-1,.
TGTGCCAGCAGCCAACAGGGGAGCAATCAGCCCCAGCATTTT,CASSQQGSNQPQHF,TRBV11-2,TRBD1,TRBJ1-5,.
TGTGCCAGCAGACCTTCGAAGGGGCAAGAGACCCAGTACTTC,CASRPSKGQETQYF,TRBV28,.,TRBJ2-5,.
TGTGCCAGCAGATTAGAGGGCCAGGGGGCGTCCCTTAACTATGGCTACACCTTC,CASRLEGQGASLNYGYTF,TRBV7-9,TRBD1,TRBJ1-2,.
TGTGCCAGTAGTACAAGGACAGGGGCCACTGAAGCTTTCTTT,CASSTRTGATEAFF,TRBV19,TRBD1,TRBJ1-1,.
TGCAGCGCCCGACGGGGTGGCGAGCAGTTCTTC,CSARRGGEQFF,TRBV29-1,.,TRBJ2-1,.
TGTGCCAGCAGCACCTCGACGGGCTGGGGTGAAAAACTGTTTTTT,CASSTSTGWGEKLFF,TRBV9,.,TRBJ1-4,.
TGTGCCAGCAGCGAGAGACAGGGGTGGTTGGGTGGCTACACCTTC,CASSERQGWLGGYTF,TRBV7-2,TRBD1,TRBJ1-2,few
TGTGCCAGCAGTTTCACCCCGGGGAGGAATCAGCCCCAGCATTTT,CASSFTPGRNQPQHF,TRBV27,.,TRBJ1-5,.
TGTGCCAGTAGTATCACAGGGTGGACGAACACCGGGGAGCTGTTTTTT,CASSITGWTNTGELFF,TRBV19,.,TRBJ2-2,.
TGTGCCAGCAGCCTAAACCCAAGGCTGGATACGGCTAGCACAGATACGCAGTATTTT,CASSLNPRLDTASTDTQYF,TRBV7-8,.,TRBJ2-3,.
TGTGCCAGCAGTTTACTCCCGGTAGGGGACACCATATATTTT,CASSLLPVGDTIYF,TRBV7-2,.,TRBJ1-3,.
TGTGCCAGTTCAGGGACTGGGGCCAACGTCCTGACTTTC,CASSGTGANVLTF,TRBV7-2,.,TRBJ2-6,medium-sized
TGTGCCAGCAGCGTACAGACTGGGGCCAAAAACATTCAGTACTTC,CASSVQTGAKNIQYF,TRBV9,.,TRBJ2-4,once
TGTGCCAGCTCACCCAGCGGCAATGAGCAGTTCTTC,CASSPSGNEQFF,TRBV18,.,TRBJ2-1,.
TGCGCCAGCAGCTCGGTAGTGGGGGGGCCCTACAATGAGCAGTTCTTC,CASSSVVGGPYNEQFF,TRBV5-1,.,TRBJ2-1,.